Ten or more counts support the clone carrying this T cell receptor (beta chain). The source of the sample is a study of blood T cell repertoires in COVID-19. Study overall: Sites across the United States, Italy and Spain contributed samples from acute and convalescent COVID-19. Nucleic acid was either cDNA or gDNA, and it came from T cells, B-cell-depleted T cells, or PBMCs.

How the authors handled the data: Amplification with reference gene primers provided the estimates of nucleated cell counts. TCRdb's table, derived via immunoSEQ multiplex PCR, lists solely in-frame clones and lacks some. That table supplies the V and J calls and clone size; D and trimming were determined from the DNA. The sample has more than 50,000 clones, 80% to 85% seen once. CDR1 is LGHDT and CDR2 is YNNKEL in the germline V gene (reference sequence). The V end lost 1 base, the J end lost 4 bases, and 2 bases lay between the germline ends. CDR3 length: 12 residues. The chain recombines TRBV3-1 (or the pseudogene TRBV3-2) with TRBJ1-3; D is unclear. This TCR came from a human donor in a cohort sampled during active COVID-19. The sample consisted of peripheral blood. The CDR3 bases are TGTGCCAGCAGCCAAGCAGGAAACACCATATATTTT. It specifies CASSQAGNTIYF.